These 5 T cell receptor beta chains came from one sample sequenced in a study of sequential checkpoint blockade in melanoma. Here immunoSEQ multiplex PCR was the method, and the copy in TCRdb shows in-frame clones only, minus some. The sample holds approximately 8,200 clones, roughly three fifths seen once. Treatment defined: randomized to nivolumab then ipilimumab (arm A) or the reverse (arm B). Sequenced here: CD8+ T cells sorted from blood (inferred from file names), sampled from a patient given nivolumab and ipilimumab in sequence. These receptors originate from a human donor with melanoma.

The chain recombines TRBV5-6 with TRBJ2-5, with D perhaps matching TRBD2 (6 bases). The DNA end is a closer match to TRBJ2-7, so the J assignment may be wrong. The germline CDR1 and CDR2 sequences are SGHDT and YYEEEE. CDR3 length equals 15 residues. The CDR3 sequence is CASSLGGTSSYEQYF. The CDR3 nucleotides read TGTGCCAGCAGCCTTGGGGGGACCTCCTCCTACGAGCAGTACTTC.

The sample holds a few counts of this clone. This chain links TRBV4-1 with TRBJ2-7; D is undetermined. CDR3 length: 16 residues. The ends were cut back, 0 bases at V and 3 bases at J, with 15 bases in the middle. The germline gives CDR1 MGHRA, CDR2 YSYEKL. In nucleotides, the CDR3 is TGCGCCAGCAGCCAAGAGAGGAACGTCGGTCTCTACGAGCAGTACTTC. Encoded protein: CASSQERNVGLYEQYF.

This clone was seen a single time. CDR3 nucleotides: TGCGCCAGCAGCTTAGACCGGGACAGATACAATGAGCAGTTCTTC. It yields the protein CASSLDRDRYNEQFF. The rearrangement joins TRBV4-3 to TRBJ2-1; 7 bases are shared with TRBD1. The CDR3 runs to 15 residues. Germline CDR1 and CDR2: LGHNA and YSLEER. J lost 4 bases, V lost 5 bases, and 8 bases had no gene match.

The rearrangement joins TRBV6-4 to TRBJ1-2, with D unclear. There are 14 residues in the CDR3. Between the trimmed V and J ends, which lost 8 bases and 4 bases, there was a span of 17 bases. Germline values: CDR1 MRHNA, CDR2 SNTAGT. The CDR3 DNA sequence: TGTGCCAGCCGCCCCTCTGGAGGCCTCTATGGCTACACCTTC. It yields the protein CASRPSGGLYGYTF.

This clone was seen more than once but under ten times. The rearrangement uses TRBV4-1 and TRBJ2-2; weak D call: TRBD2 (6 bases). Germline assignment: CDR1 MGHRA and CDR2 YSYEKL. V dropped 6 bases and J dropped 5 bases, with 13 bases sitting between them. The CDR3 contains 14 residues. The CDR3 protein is CASSPGERTGELFF. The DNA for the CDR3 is TGCGCCAGCAGTCCGGGGGAGAGGACCGGGGAGCTGTTTTTT.